The text below deals with one T cell receptor beta chain. Antigen unknown. This sample was taken from a study of cytomegalovirus exposure and HLA in healthy donors. For the study at large: Assignment to the Caucasian-associated ancestry cluster applied to around 80% of the approximately 420 genotyped donors. Study-wide points: Later analysis indicated greater clonal expansion among HLA-associated TCR beta chains than among equally common other chains. Follow-up analysis seemed to connect common viral pathogens with several of the most significant clusters identified. It was in a later analysis that TCR association rates were seen to vary by HLA locus, highest for DRB1 and lowest for HLA-C.

Germline values: CDR1 SGHTA, CDR2 FQGNSA. This CDR3 is built from 17 residues. After removal of 1 base from V and 7 bases from J, the junction contained 13 bases not matched to a gene. PCR involved 60 Vbeta and 13 Jbeta primers. Method: immunoSEQ multiplex PCR; TCRdb's copy keeps in-frame clones and lacks some. The sample yields tens of thousands of clones, about 60% seen once. The rearrangement links TRBV7-2 to TRBJ2-1; 7 nucleotides align to TRBD2. The sequencing input was PBMCs. The TCR originated in a man aged 50-60 years in good health and CMV-seropositive. The CDR3 coding sequence is TGTGCCAGCAGCTTAGATAGCCTCTCTAGCGGCGATAATGAGCAGTTCTTC. Its translation: CASSLDSLSSGDNEQFF.